The rows below give T cell receptor beta chains drawn from one sample of a study of post-analysis software for immune sequencing data. One entry per CDR3 protein, called by TCRdb with MiXCR from the PCR reads. The data show roughly 800,000 distinct CDR3 sequences, roughly 50% seen once. Material for sequencing was blood. All receptors derive from a girl under 18 with multiple sclerosis. Each CDR3 is given with its conserved first and last residue. The order of the fields is J gene, V gene, D gene, clone size, CDR3 DNA, CDR3 protein. D genes are given only for firm matches. Clone sizes are given selectively: once, few, many, or a class where the clone is expanded.

J gene: TRBJ1-2; V gene: TRBV11-3; D gene: -; clone size: -; CDR3 DNA: TGTGCCACCCCACACAGCTATGGCTACACCTTC; CDR3 protein: CATPHSYGYTF
J gene: TRBJ2-1; V gene: TRBV6-1; D gene: -; clone size: -; CDR3 DNA: TGTGCCAGCAGTTCCCACCTAGTTTCCTACAATGAGCAGTTCTTC; CDR3 protein: CASSSHLVSYNEQFF
J gene: TRBJ2-1; V gene: TRBV29-1; D gene: -; clone size: -; CDR3 DNA: TGCAGCGTTGATATTCGGGGTCCCTACAATGAGCAGTTCTTC; CDR3 protein: CSVDIRGPYNEQFF
J gene: TRBJ2-7; V gene: TRBV6-5; D gene: -; clone size: few; CDR3 DNA: TGTGCCAGCAGTTACCCGGGGACCTACGAGCAGTACTTC; CDR3 protein: CASSYPGTYEQYF
J gene: TRBJ2-3; V gene: TRBV19; D gene: TRBD2; clone size: -; CDR3 DNA: TGTGCCAGTACCCTAGGAGCGGGAGGGACAGATACGCAGTATTTT; CDR3 protein: CASTLGAGGTDTQYF
J gene: TRBJ2-5; V gene: TRBV9; D gene: -; clone size: -; CDR3 DNA: TGTGCCAGCAGCGTAGGCAGATCGCAAGAGACCCAGTACTTC; CDR3 protein: CASSVGRSQETQYF
J gene: TRBJ2-5; V gene: TRBV12-3/TRBV12-4; D gene: -; clone size: many; CDR3 DNA: TGTGCCAGCAGTCCCACAGAGTTTCAAGAGACCCAGTACTTC; CDR3 protein: CASSPTEFQETQYF
J gene: TRBJ1-4; V gene: TRBV5-5; D gene: TRBD1; clone size: -; CDR3 DNA: TGTGCCAGCAGCACCGGGACAGGGGAAGAGGAAAAACTGTTTTTT; CDR3 protein: CASSTGTGEEEKLFF
J gene: TRBJ1-1; V gene: TRBV12-3/TRBV12-4; D gene: -; clone size: -; CDR3 DNA: TGTGCCAGCAACCACGGGGTGAGCACTGAAGCTTTCTTT; CDR3 protein: CASNHGVSTEAFF
J gene: TRBJ2-1; V gene: TRBV12-3/TRBV12-4; D gene: -; clone size: -; CDR3 DNA: TGTGCCAGCACCCAGGACCCTAGCTTCCTCAATGAGCAGTTCTTC; CDR3 protein: CASTQDPSFLNEQFF
J gene: TRBJ2-4; V gene: TRBV20-1; D gene: -; clone size: few; CDR3 DNA: TGCAGTGTCTCGTCTTTAGCCAAAAACATTCAGTACTTC; CDR3 protein: CSVSSLAKNIQYF
J gene: TRBJ2-7; V gene: TRBV6-2/TRBV6-3; D gene: -; clone size: -; CDR3 DNA: TGTGCCAGCAGTTACTCGACGGTGACTAGTGTCTACGAGCAGTACTTC; CDR3 protein: CASSYSTVTSVYEQYF
J gene: TRBJ2-1; V gene: TRBV7-2; D gene: TRBD2; clone size: -; CDR3 DNA: TGTGCCAGCACCTTAGCGGGATTCAATGAGCAGTTCTTC; CDR3 protein: CASTLAGFNEQFF
J gene: TRBJ1-2; V gene: TRBV4-1; D gene: -; clone size: -; CDR3 DNA: TGCGCCAGCAGCCAAGATGGACACTATGGCTACACCTTC; CDR3 protein: CASSQDGHYGYTF
J gene: TRBJ2-1; V gene: TRBV5-1; D gene: -; clone size: few; CDR3 DNA: TGCGCCAGCAGCTTGGCTACGGAGAATGAGCAGTTCTTC; CDR3 protein: CASSLATENEQFF
J gene: TRBJ1-5; V gene: TRBV7-2; D gene: -; clone size: -; CDR3 DNA: TGTGCCAGCAGCTTCGGGGTAAATCAGCCCCAGCATTTT; CDR3 protein: CASSFGVNQPQHF
J gene: TRBJ2-3; V gene: TRBV5-1; D gene: TRBD1; clone size: -; CDR3 DNA: TGCGCCAGCAGCCTTCAACAGGGGGATACGCAGTATTTT; CDR3 protein: CASSLQQGDTQYF
J gene: TRBJ1-4; V gene: TRBV9; D gene: -; clone size: many; CDR3 DNA: TGTGCCAGCAGCGCGAGGGAACAGGTTGGGGAAAAACTGTTTTTT; CDR3 protein: CASSAREQVGEKLFF
J gene: TRBJ2-1; V gene: TRBV5-1; D gene: -; clone size: -; CDR3 DNA: TGCGCCAGCAGCTTGGAGGGTTCAAAAAACAATGAGCAGTTCTTC; CDR3 protein: CASSLEGSKNNEQFF
J gene: TRBJ2-1; V gene: TRBV7-6; D gene: TRBD1; clone size: -; CDR3 DNA: TGTGCCAGCAGCCGTGACAGGGTATTGTTGAATGAGCAGTTCTTC; CDR3 protein: CASSRDRVLLNEQFF
J gene: TRBJ2-1; V gene: TRBV5-5; D gene: TRBD1; clone size: once; CDR3 DNA: TGTGCCAGCAGCCTCTCCGGGACAGGCGGGTATGAGCAGTTCTTC; CDR3 protein: CASSLSGTGGYEQFF
J gene: TRBJ1-4; V gene: TRBV29-1; D gene: TRBD1; clone size: -; CDR3 DNA: TGCAGCGTCCTTGGGACAGGGGCTAATGAAAAACTGTTTTTT; CDR3 protein: CSVLGTGANEKLFF
J gene: TRBJ2-5; V gene: TRBV12-3/TRBV12-4; D gene: -; clone size: -; CDR3 DNA: TGTGCCAGCAGTTTAGTCGGGGGAGTAGAGACCCAGTACTTC; CDR3 protein: CASSLVGGVETQYF
J gene: TRBJ2-2; V gene: TRBV5-6; D gene: -; clone size: -; CDR3 DNA: TGTGCCAGCAGTTTTCCTTTCGGGTCCGGGGAGCTGTTTTTT; CDR3 protein: CASSFPFGSGELFF
J gene: TRBJ1-1; V gene: TRBV20-1; D gene: -; clone size: -; CDR3 DNA: TGCAGTGCTCCTTCCCAGGGCACTGAAGCTTTCTTT; CDR3 protein: CSAPSQGTEAFF
J gene: TRBJ2-7; V gene: TRBV9; D gene: TRBD2; clone size: -; CDR3 DNA: TGTGCCAGCAGCCTATCGACGGTAGCGGGGCCCTACGAGCAGTACTTC; CDR3 protein: CASSLSTVAGPYEQYF
J gene: TRBJ2-1; V gene: TRBV29-1; D gene: TRBD1; clone size: -; CDR3 DNA: TGCAGCGTATGGGACAGAACAAACAATGAGCAGTTCTTC; CDR3 protein: CSVWDRTNNEQFF
J gene: TRBJ2-1; V gene: TRBV12-3/TRBV12-4; D gene: TRBD2; clone size: few; CDR3 DNA: TGTGCCAGCACCAGCGCTAGCGGGAGAATTAATGAGCAGTTCTTC; CDR3 protein: CASTSASGRINEQFF
J gene: TRBJ2-1; V gene: TRBV12-3/TRBV12-4; D gene: TRBD1; clone size: few; CDR3 DNA: TGTGCCAGCAGTTTAGCGGGACAGGCCTACAATGAGCAGTTCTTC; CDR3 protein: CASSLAGQAYNEQFF
J gene: TRBJ1-5; V gene: TRBV12-3/TRBV12-4; D gene: -; clone size: -; CDR3 DNA: TGTGCCAGCAGTTTTAGGGTAGGAAATCAGCCCCAGCATTTT; CDR3 protein: CASSFRVGNQPQHF
J gene: TRBJ2-3; V gene: TRBV15; D gene: TRBD1; clone size: -; CDR3 DNA: TGTGCCACCAGCGGAATGACAGGGTCCACAGATACGCAGTATTTT; CDR3 protein: CATSGMTGSTDTQYF
J gene: TRBJ2-2; V gene: TRBV2; D gene: -; clone size: -; CDR3 DNA: TGTGCCAGCAGTGAAGTGGCAGCCTCGAACACCGGGGAGCTGTTTTTT; CDR3 protein: CASSEVAASNTGELFF
J gene: TRBJ2-7; V gene: TRBV4-3; D gene: -; clone size: -; CDR3 DNA: TGCGCCAGCAGCCAAGATCGGGCAGGTGTGGGTAGTCCGTACTTC; CDR3 protein: CASSQDRAGVGSPYF
J gene: TRBJ2-7; V gene: TRBV29-1; D gene: TRBD2; clone size: once; CDR3 DNA: TGCAGCGTTTTATCGGGGGGCTACGAGCAGTACTTC; CDR3 protein: CSVLSGGYEQYF
J gene: TRBJ2-1; V gene: TRBV6-5; D gene: -; clone size: -; CDR3 DNA: TGTGCCAGCACCCGTCCAACACCATGGGGCAATGAGCAGTTCTTC; CDR3 protein: CASTRPTPWGNEQFF